These 23 T cell receptor beta chains share one sample of origin, sequenced in a study of blood T cell repertoires in COVID-19. This table comes from immunoSEQ multiplex PCR, and its TCRdb copy is limited to in-frame clones, with some not included. This table holds about 120,000 clones, roughly 80% found once. The sequenced sample consisted of peripheral blood. Receptor source: a human donor in a cohort sampled during active COVID-19.

This clone was seen only a few times. V is TRBV11-2 and J is TRBJ2-7, with a tentative D call TRBD1 (5 bases). The CDR3 length is 13 residues. With 8 bases removed from V and 0 bases from J, the gap between germline ends came to 11 bases. CDR1 is SGHAT and CDR2 is FQNNGV in the germline V gene. CDR3 in DNA: TGTGCCAGCTTCGAGACAGACTCCTACGAGCAGTACTTC. It yields the protein CASFETDSYEQYF.

This clone was detected once. The chain is built from TRBV6-5 and TRBJ2-7; 12 bases match TRBD2. The V gene's germline CDR1 is MNHEY and CDR2 SVGAGI. The length of the CDR3 is 15 residues. After removal of 4 bases from V and 3 bases from J, the junction contained 4 bases not matched to a gene. This chain's CDR3 is CASSSLTSGSYEQYF. CDR3 DNA sequence: TGTGCCAGCAGTTCGTTGACTAGCGGGAGCTACGAGCAGTACTTC.

This chain joins TRBV10-3 and TRBJ1-2; D is perhaps TRBD1 (5 bases). Trimming took 2 bases from V and 8 from J, leaving 12 bases between them. CDR1 and CDR2 from the germline V gene are ENHRY and SYGVKD. The CDR3 consists of 13 residues. The CDR3 DNA reads TGTGCCATCAGTGAGGGCAGGGAGGGAGGCTACACCTTC. It encodes CAISEGREGGYTF.

This chain joins TRBV6-1 and TRBJ1-3; a weak D match, TRBD1 (5 bases). The CDR3 spans 16 residues. Germline loops: CDR1 MNHNS, CDR2 SASEGT. Trimming took 0 bases from V and 0 from J, leaving 9 bases between them. Here the CDR3 reads CASSEARAYSGNTIYF. DNA of the CDR3: TGTGCCAGCAGTGAAGCCAGGGCCTACTCTGGAAACACCATATATTTT.

This clone was recorded a few times. The genes are TRBV5-1 and TRBJ2-7, with D maybe TRBD1 (6 bases). The CDR3 runs to 13 residues. Germline values: CDR1 SGHRS, CDR2 YFSETQ. Trimming shortened V by 1 base and J by 2 bases, and 7 bases separated the two germline ends. In DNA form, the CDR3 reads TGCGCCAGCAGCTTGTCAGGGGCCTACGAGCAGTACTTC. This translates into CASSLSGAYEQYF.

The chain couples TRBV10-3 to TRBJ2-7; TRBD1 matches at 7 bases. This CDR3 comprises 15 residues. Trimming removed 6 bases from V and 0 bases from J; junction bases left unmatched: 8. Germline V gene sequence: CDR1 ENHRY, CDR2 SYGVKD. CDR3 DNA sequence: TGTGCCATCAGGAAGGCGGCAGGGGGCTCCTACGAGCAGTACTTC. This codes for CAIRKAAGGSYEQYF.

The chain recombines TRBV4-1 with TRBJ2-1; TRBD2 aligns across 8 bases. The germline CDR1 and CDR2 sequences are MGHRA and YSYEKL. Trimming removed 0 bases from V and 7 bases from J; junction bases left unmatched: 8. The CDR3 consists of 16 residues. CDR3 nucleotides: TGCGCCAGCAGCCAAGATCCCGGGGGGGCCGGAAATGAGCAGTTCTTC. This codes for CASSQDPGGAGNEQFF.

This clone turned up a few times. The DNA for the CDR3 is TGTGCCTGGAGTGTACGAGGTTGGGCGCAGTATTTT. This gives the protein CAWSVRGWAQYF. The rearrangement links TRBV30 to TRBJ2-3; D ambiguous. V dropped 0 bases and J dropped 10 bases, with 11 bases sitting between them. This CDR3 is 12 amino acids long. Germline loops: CDR1 GTSNPN, CDR2 SVGIG (reference sequence).

The chain's CDR3 is CASSPTGLVQYF. For the CDR3, the DNA is TGTGCCAGCAGCCCGACAGGGTTAGTGCAGTACTTC. The J gene is TRBJ2-7, the V gene TRBV14; 7 bases match TRBD1. V trimming: 4 bases; J trimming: 9 bases; junction bases outside the gene matches: 6. Germline CDR1 is SGHDN and CDR2 is FVKESK. This CDR3 contains 12 residues.

The chain employs TRBV5-4 and TRBJ2-6; TRBD2 matches at 9 bases. From germline, CDR1 is SGHNT and CDR2 YYREEE (reference sequence). The CDR3 is 16 amino acids. The CDR3 sequence: CETRLAGNSGANVLTF. CDR3 sequence (DNA): TGTGAGACGCGGCTAGCGGGGAACTCTGGGGCCAACGTCCTGACTTTC.

This clone turned up a few times. The chain joins TRBV4-1 to TRBJ1-2; 7 bases line up with TRBD1. The V gene end was trimmed by 1 base and the J gene end by 5 bases; junction bases not matched to a gene: 16. The V gene's germline CDR1 is MGHRA and CDR2 YSYEKL. This CDR3 spans 18 amino acids. The CDR3 coding sequence is TGCGCCAGCAGCCAAGTTCGCCTCGAGACAGGGAACTGGTATGGCTACACCTTC. This gives the protein CASSQVRLETGNWYGYTF.

This clone occurred a few times. V and J are TRBV10-1 and TRBJ2-7; 8 bases agree with TRBD2. The CDR3 sequence is 14 residues long. Germline CDR1 WNHNN, CDR2 SYGVQD (reference sequence). The V gene end was trimmed by 10 bases and the J gene end by 6 bases; junction bases not matched to a gene: 14. The CDR3 DNA is TGCGCCACCCGGGATAGCGGGATTGGAGGCGAGCAGTACTTC. Its protein is CATRDSGIGGEQYF.

The sample holds a few counts of this clone. This chain connects TRBV27 to TRBJ2-7; 8 nucleotides agree with TRBD1. V lost 2 bases to trimming and J lost 7 bases; unmatched junction nucleotides: 10. The CDR3 has 15 amino acids. Germline V gene lookup returns CDR1 MNHEY and CDR2 SMNVEV (reference sequence). The CDR3 loop is CASSLNSYRGWEQYF. The CDR3 nucleotides read TGTGCCAGCAGTTTAAATTCGTACAGGGGGTGGGAGCAGTACTTC.

The chain is built from TRBV5-1 and TRBJ1-1; 7 bases agree with TRBD1. V dropped 7 bases and J dropped 3; count of bases not matched to a gene: 6. This CDR3 has 13 residues. CDR1 and CDR2 from the germline V gene are SGHRS and YFSETQ. CDR3 coding DNA: TGCGCCAGCGTAGGACAGGACGACACTGAAGCTTTCTTT. Protein sequence: CASVGQDDTEAFF.

The rearrangement links TRBV6-1 to TRBJ1-3; 9 bases align to TRBD1. V lost 4 bases and J lost 0; bases outside the gene matches: 4. The CDR3 has 16 residues. Germline CDR1 MNHNS, CDR2 SASEGT. The CDR3 sequence is CASSAGTGNSGNTIYF. The DNA for the CDR3 is TGTGCCAGCAGTGCCGGGACAGGGAACTCTGGAAACACCATATATTTT.

This sequence joins TRBV27 and TRBJ2-7; no reliable D call. The CDR3 spans 15 residues. The V gene's germline CDR1 is MNHEY and CDR2 SMNVEV (reference sequence). Trimming left V 1 base short and J 5 bases short, with 15 bases between. The CDR3 sequence: CASSLFLTALDEQYF. CDR3 in DNA: TGTGCCAGCAGTTTATTCCTAACTGCACTCGACGAGCAGTACTTC.

The V and J genes are TRBV9 and TRBJ1-6, with TRBD1 matching 8 bases. Trimming cost V 3 bases and J 10 bases; bases outside gene matches: 6. The CDR3 runs 14 residues. Germline V gene data show CDR1 as SGDLS and CDR2 as YYNGEE. CDR3: CASSAGQGQSPLHF. The CDR3 region has the DNA TGTGCCAGCAGCGCCGGACAGGGCCAATCACCCCTCCACTTT.

The rearrangement uses TRBV20-1 and TRBJ1-5, with D possibly being TRBD1 (5 bases). V was shortened by 3 bases and J by 5 bases, with 11 bases between the two germline ends. Germline CDR1 DFQATT, CDR2 SNEGSKA (reference sequence). The CDR3 is 13 residues long. The CDR3 here is CSASSTGDQPQHF. The CDR3 nucleotides read TGCAGTGCTAGTTCTACAGGAGATCAGCCCCAGCATTTT.

CDR3 in amino acids: CASSSGGPLYEQYF. The CDR3 DNA reads as TGTGCCAGCAGTTCAGGGGGCCCCCTCTACGAGCAGTACTTC. V and J are TRBV6-5 and TRBJ2-7, with TRBD1 matching 8 bases. The trim removed 4 bases at V and 3 bases at J, leaving 5 bases unmatched. CDR1 is MNHEY, CDR2 SVGAGI, per germline. The CDR3 length is 14 residues.

This clone was detected only once. V usage is TRBV5-6 and J usage is TRBJ1-1; tentatively, D is TRBD1 (5 bases). The CDR3 is 14 residues long. Trimming pared 7 bases from V and 4 bases from J, leaving 17 bases between. CDR1 and CDR2 from the germline V gene are SGHDT and YYEEEE. CDR3 coding DNA: TGTGCCAGCCTCTACGGTGCAGGGCTCACTGAAGCTTTCTTT. Translated, it gives CASLYGAGLTEAFF.

In its sample, this clone was seen a few times. The chain couples TRBV28 to TRBJ2-7, with 7 nucleotides matching TRBD1. The CDR3 runs 14 residues. The V gene's germline CDR1 is MDHEN and CDR2 SYDVKM. The V and J ends lost 6 bases and 1 base, in that order; junction bases with no gene match: 6. DNA for the CDR3: TGTGCCAGCAGGTCGACAGGGTGGTCCTACGAGCAGTACTTC. Translated: CASRSTGWSYEQYF.

This chain joins TRBV6-5 and TRBJ1-6; D is unclear. V shed 8 bases and J shed 4 bases, with 12 bases lying between them. CDR1 and CDR2 (germline): MNHEY, SVGAGI. The CDR3 contains 14 residues. CDR3 sequence (DNA): TGTGCCAGCTCGGGAGGACGGTATAATTCACCCCTCCACTTT. Protein sequence: CASSGGRYNSPLHF.

This clone was seen only a few times. V gene TRBV25-1 combines with J gene TRBJ2-7; 10 bases agree with TRBD1. CDR1 and CDR2 from the germline V gene are MGHDK and SYGVNS. V shed 4 bases, J shed 0 bases, and the junction held 6 bases outside the gene matches. This CDR3 is 16 amino acids long. The CDR3 region has the DNA TGTGCCAGCAGTGGAACCGGGACAGGGGACTCCTACGAGCAGTACTTC. Encoded protein: CASSGTGTGDSYEQYF.